Described below is a single TCR beta chain sequence and its context. This sample was included in a study of blood T cell repertoires in COVID-19. This CDR3 has 17 residues. After removal of 7 bases from V and 5 bases from J, the junction contained 16 bases not matched to a gene. The V gene's germline CDR1 is SGHVS and CDR2 FQNEAQ. TCRdb keeps only in-frame clones here, not all; method: immunoSEQ multiplex PCR. The sample records around 400,000 clones, about 90% being singletons. The sample comprised peripheral blood. The receptor comes from a man in his forties with acute or convalescent COVID-19. The chain employs TRBV7-8 and TRBJ2-1; TRBD2 matches at 8 bases. The CDR3 region is CASTLPRRLATNNEQFF. For the CDR3, the DNA is TGTGCCAGCACCCTTCCCCGTCGACTAGCGACCAACAATGAGCAGTTCTTC.